A single sample gave rise to the 13 T cell receptor beta chains below, sequenced in a study of response to subunit inactivated influenza vaccine. TCRdb re-called the RT-PCR reads through MiXCR, storing one row per CDR3 protein. The sample yields some 600,000 distinct CDR3 sequences, about 14% seen once. Sample: PBMCs from blood, taken approximately 15 days before vaccination. Source of these receptors: a man aged 45-60 years who received an inactivated influenza vaccine.

This clonotype was seen a few times. The chain recombines TRBV11-2 with TRBJ2-1; 12 bases agree with TRBD2. The germline gives CDR1 SGHAT, CDR2 FQNNGV. The CDR3 extends over 18 amino acids. The ends lost 7 bases at V and 2 bases at J; junction bases unmatched: 12. The CDR3 DNA reads as TGTGCCAGCATGAAGACTAGCGGGGGTTCAGGGGCCTACAATGAGCAGTTCTTC. Translating it yields CASMKTSGGSGAYNEQFF.

This clonotype was observed many times. This chain uses TRBV24-1 with TRBJ2-1; either TRBD1 or TRBD2 may supply D (6 bases each). The germline CDR1 and CDR2 sequences are KGHDR and SFDVKD. The length of the CDR3 is 16 residues. V lost 5 bases, J lost 8 bases, and 21 bases lay in between. CDR3 coding DNA: TGTGCCACCAGTGCCTCCTCGGGCAGGGGCGGGGATGAGCAGTTCTTC. This gives the protein CATSASSGRGGDEQFF.

This clonotype was detected a few times. The CDR3, as DNA: TGTGCCAGCAGCGACCTAGCGGGGTACACAGATACGCAGTATTTT. Its translation: CASSDLAGYTDTQYF. The chain has TRBV11-2 and TRBJ2-3; 9 bases map to TRBD2. V trimming: 5 bases; J trimming: 2 bases; junction bases outside the gene matches: 5. Germline V gene sequence: CDR1 SGHAT, CDR2 FQNNGV. The CDR3 runs 15 residues.

This clonotype was detected only a few times. One end of the junction varies from germline; a read error may be responsible. CDR3 sequence: CACRTSWDRGEQFF. In DNA, the CDR3 is TGTGCCTGTAGGACCTCATGGGATCGTGGGGAGCAGTTCTTC. The rearrangement uses TRBV19 and TRBJ2-1; no clear D. The CDR3 sequence is 14 residues long. The germline V gene has CDR1 LNHDA and CDR2 SQIVND (reference sequence).

This clonotype was recorded a few times. This sequence joins TRBV4-2 and TRBJ1-5; TRBD1 agrees at 9 bases. The V segment lost 4 bases and the J segment 7 bases; nucleotides outside the gene matches: 8. CDR3 length: 15 residues. Germline CDR1 is LGHNA and CDR2 is YNFKEQ. CDR3: CASSRDREARQPQHF. CDR3 in DNA: TGTGCCAGCAGCCGGGACAGGGAAGCGAGACAGCCCCAGCATTTT.

V usage is TRBV11-2 and J usage is TRBJ1-5; unclear D gene. Germline V CDR1 and CDR2: SGHAT, FQNNGV. V shed 3 bases and J shed 14 bases, with 17 bases lying between them. This CDR3 contains 13 residues. The CDR3 sequence is CASSFQTASKKHF. CDR3 DNA sequence: TGTGCCAGCAGCTTTCAGACGGCCTCAAAGAAGCATTTT.

The chain couples TRBV3-1 to TRBJ2-1; D is undetermined. Germline CDR1 LGHDT, CDR2 YNNKEL (reference sequence). V lost 0 bases and J lost 5, with 11 bases in between. The CDR3 spans 15 residues. The DNA for the CDR3 is TGTGCCAGCAGCCAAGATCCCCGGGTCAACAATGAGCAGTTCTTC. It translates to CASSQDPRVNNEQFF.

This clonotype has just a few counts. The chain employs TRBV14 and TRBJ1-6; a possible D gene is TRBD1 (5 bases). The CDR3 contains 19 residues. The germline V gene encodes CDR1 SGHDN and CDR2 FVKESK. V was pared by 4 bases and J by 8 bases, with 27 bases between. The DNA for the CDR3 is TGTGCCAGCAGCCTAGCTCCGGGACGGAGCCATTTAGGGGATTCACCCCTCCACTTT. This codes for CASSLAPGRSHLGDSPLHF.

This clonotype was detected many times. V and J are TRBV5-1 and TRBJ1-1, with D uncertain. The V end was cut by 5 bases, the J end by 5 bases, with 13 bases between. The germline gives CDR1 SGHRS, CDR2 YFSETQ. CDR3 size: 13 residues. This chain's CDR3 is CASRPEMRTEAFF. CDR3 sequence (DNA): TGCGCCAGCAGGCCGGAAATGAGGACTGAAGCTTTCTTT.

This clonotype was detected a few times. The V call is TRBV5-4, the J call TRBJ2-1; tentatively, D is TRBD2 (6 bases). V lost 0 bases and J 3 bases, leaving 10 bases between the germline ends. Germline V gives CDR1 SGHNT, CDR2 YYREEE (reference sequence). CDR3 length equals 15 residues. The CDR3 sequence is CASSLGGVLYNEQFF. CDR3 DNA: TGTGCCAGCAGCTTGGGGGGGGTCCTCTACAATGAGCAGTTCTTC.

This clonotype has more than one count but fewer than ten. This chain uses TRBV7-9 with TRBJ1-2, with D uncertain. Trimming removed 5 bases from V and 4 bases from J, with 14 bases in between. CDR1 SEHNR and CDR2 FQNEAQ come from the germline V gene (reference sequence). The CDR3 has 14 amino acids. CDR3 DNA sequence: TGTGCCAGCAGCCCCGCAGGCCAGCTCTATGGCTACACCTTC. As protein: CASSPAGQLYGYTF.

The chain is built from TRBV11-2 and TRBJ2-3; 14 positions match TRBD2. The CDR3 totals 21 residues. The J segment lost 3 bases and the V segment lost 1 base, leaving 15 bases of the junction unmatched. The V gene's germline CDR1 is SGHAT and CDR2 FQNNGV. CDR3 residues: CASSLVKLTSGRGTGTDTQYF. CDR3 bases: TGTGCCAGCAGCTTAGTCAAACTGACTAGCGGGAGGGGGACGGGTACAGATACGCAGTATTTT.

This chain connects TRBV6-2 or TRBV6-3 to TRBJ2-3, with TRBD1 identical over 7 bases. This CDR3 contains 19 residues. Per the germline V gene, CDR1 is MNHEY and CDR2 is SVGEGT. J gave up 1 base and V 2 bases, and 15 bases lay outside the gene matches. This chain's CDR3 is CASSYTAFSTGLGTDTQYF. The CDR3 DNA reads as TGTGCCAGCAGTTACACGGCCTTCTCGACAGGGTTGGGCACAGATACGCAGTATTTT.